The 27 T cell receptor beta chains below were found in one sample sequenced in a study of T cells in Graves' hyperthyroidism and ophthalmopathy. TCR beta CDR3 sequences were amplified from RNA transcripts. An initial round of RT-PCR targeting the TCR CDR3 relied on the HTBI primer set. TCRdb passed the multiplex PCR reads through MiXCR, listing each CDR3 protein once. The sample includes nearly 250,000 distinct CDR3 sequences, roughly a quarter of them seen just once. Sequencing was carried out using blood. The origin of the receptors is a woman aged 35 to 49 with Graves' ophthalmopathy.

As regards this clonotype: At one end the junction does not follow the germline gene, possibly because of a read error. The rearrangement uses TRBV6-2 or TRBV6-3 and TRBJ2-6; 7 bases match TRBD1. Looked up from germline, CDR1 is MNHEY and CDR2 is SVGEGT. The length of the CDR3 is 15 residues. DNA of the CDR3: TGTGCCAGCAGTCTACAGGGGTCTGGGGTCAACGTCCTGACTTTC. Residues: CASSLQGSGVNVLTF.

The sample holds many counts of this clonotype. V and J are TRBV3-1 and TRBJ2-1, with 9 bases fitting TRBD1. V was clipped by 5 bases and J by 6 bases; unmatched bases: 8. The CDR3 has 15 residues. CDR1 and CDR2 from the germline V gene are LGHDT and YNNKEL (reference sequence). CDR3 DNA sequence: TGTGCCAGCAGCTCCCGGGACAGGGCGGGCAATGAGCAGTTCTTC. It is translated as CASSSRDRAGNEQFF.

This clonotype was recorded many times. The chain uses TRBV20-1 and TRBJ2-5; 11 positions agree with TRBD2. Losses at the gene ends were 0 bases for V and 5 bases for J; bases not matched to a gene: 5. The length of the CDR3 is 15 residues. Germline CDR1 DFQATT, CDR2 SNEGSKA (reference sequence). The CDR3 protein is CSARDVAGGPETQYF. The CDR3 DNA reads TGCAGTGCTAGAGACGTAGCGGGAGGGCCGGAGACCCAGTACTTC.

The chain couples TRBV12-3 or TRBV12-4 to TRBJ1-2; maybe TRBD1 (6 bases). The CDR3 spans 16 residues. V gave up 6 bases and J gave up 0 bases, with 17 bases separating them. CDR3 nucleotides: TGTGCCAGCAGGACATGGGGGGACACCCCTAACTATGGCTACACCTTC. Its translation is CASRTWGDTPNYGYTF.

This clonotype was picked up many times. V and J are TRBV6-5 and TRBJ2-7; the D is unclear. Germline-derived CDR1 and CDR2 are MNHEY and SVGAGI. This CDR3 has 17 residues. Deletions cut 0 bases from V and 0 bases from J, with 15 bases between. The DNA of the CDR3 is TGTGCCAGCAGTTACTCGACCGAGAGCGCATACTCCTACGAGCAGTACTTC. Translated, it gives CASSYSTESAYSYEQYF.

Many counts were recorded for this clonotype. The rearrangement uses TRBV2 and TRBJ2-2, with D perhaps matching TRBD1 or TRBD2 (5 bases each). CDR1 SNHLY and CDR2 FYNNEI come from the germline V gene. The CDR3 consists of 15 residues. With 3 bases removed from V and 2 bases from J, the gap between germline ends came to 10 bases. CDR3 protein: CASSDRDLNTGELFF. The CDR3 DNA is TGTGCCAGCAGTGATAGGGACCTAAACACCGGGGAGCTGTTTTTT.

This rearrangement joins TRBV6-5 to TRBJ2-7; tentatively, D is TRBD1 (6 bases). CDR1 is MNHEY and CDR2 is SVGAGI in the germline V gene. The CDR3 is made up of 16 amino acids. V lost 4 bases, J lost 0 bases, and 16 bases lay in between. CDR3 sequence (DNA): TGTGCCAGCAGTTCCTCACAGGGAGTGAGCTCCTACGAGCAGTACTTC. Its translation: CASSSSQGVSSYEQYF.

This chain joins TRBV15 and TRBJ2-5, with D possibly being TRBD1 (5 bases). The CDR3 has 14 amino acids. Deletions cut 4 bases from V and 1 base from J, with 10 bases between. Germline V CDR1 and CDR2: LNHNV, YYDKDF (reference sequence). The CDR3 DNA reads TGTGCCACCAGCAAACAGGACCGCCAAGAGACCCAGTACTTC. Protein product: CATSKQDRQETQYF.

This clonotype was seen many times. The chain is built from TRBV6-1 and TRBJ2-7; 7 bases line up with TRBD1. The CDR3 runs to 13 residues. Per germline, CDR1 MNHNS and CDR2 SASEGT. V lost 8 bases and J lost 0; bases outside the gene matches: 4. CDR3 nucleotide sequence: TGTGCCAGCCTTGGGGACAGCTCCTACGAGCAGTACTTC. Protein product: CASLGDSSYEQYF.

This clonotype was seen ten or more times. The chain recombines TRBV6-2 or TRBV6-3 with TRBJ1-1, with D uncertain. The CDR3 loop spans 13 amino acids. Germline CDR1 reads MNHEY; CDR2 reads SVGEGT. The CDR3 loop reads CVISPRPNTEAFF. The CDR3 bases are TGTGTTATAAGTCCCAGACCAAACACTGAAGCTTTCTTT.

At least ten counts were recorded for this clonotype. This chain uses TRBV19 with TRBJ1-5; D is perhaps TRBD1 (5 bases). V lost 10 bases and J lost 0, with 16 bases in between. This CDR3 contains 15 residues. Germline-derived CDR1 and CDR2 are LNHDA and SQIVND (reference sequence). CDR3: CATRDRGASNQPQHF. As DNA, the CDR3 is TGTGCCACCAGGGATAGAGGGGCTAGCAATCAGCCCCAGCATTTT.

This chain connects TRBV12-3 or TRBV12-4 to TRBJ1-1; weak D call: TRBD1 (5 bases). V was pared by 1 base and J by 7 bases, with 16 bases between. The CDR3 is made up of 15 amino acids. The CDR3 DNA sequence: TGTGCCAGCAGTTTAGGGAGGACACCAAAATATGAAGCTTTCTTT. This gives the protein CASSLGRTPKYEAFF.

This clonotype showed up many times. The chain has TRBV5-1 and TRBJ1-5; 8 nucleotides line up with TRBD1. The CDR3 totals 15 residues. Germline V gene sequence: CDR1 SGHRS, CDR2 YFSETQ. The trim removed 3 bases at V and 2 bases at J, leaving 4 bases unmatched. The CDR3 coding sequence is TGCGCCAGCAGCTCGACAGGGGCAGGCAATCAGCCCCAGCATTTT. Translated: CASSSTGAGNQPQHF. Full variable domain (remainder filled in from reference TRBV5-1 and TRBJ1-5): KAGVTQTPRYLIKTRGQQVTLSCSPISGHRSVSWYQQTPGQGLQFLFEYFSETQRNKGNFPGRFSGRQFSNSRSEMNVSTLELGDSALYLCASSSTGAGNQPQHFGDGTRLSIL.

This clonotype was counted ten times or more. The genes are TRBV12-3 or TRBV12-4 and TRBJ2-5; D gene uncertain. This CDR3 comprises 15 residues. V shed 1 base and J shed 6 bases, with 15 bases lying between them. The CDR3 DNA follows: TGTGCCAGCAGTTTAGATGGACCCGCGCTGAAGACCCAGTACTTC. This encodes CASSLDGPALKTQYF.

This clonotype occurred many times. The genes are TRBV20-1 and TRBJ2-7; 10 bases are a match to TRBD1. The J segment lost 2 bases and the V segment lost 4 bases, leaving 5 bases of the junction unmatched. CDR1 and CDR2 from the germline V gene are DFQATT and SNEGSKA (reference sequence). This CDR3 is 14 amino acids long. CDR3: CSAKGQGLTYEQYF. The CDR3 bases are TGCAGTGCTAAGGGACAGGGGTTGACCTACGAGCAGTACTTC.

There are many counts of this clonotype. This chain links TRBV12-3 or TRBV12-4 with TRBJ1-2; D is ambiguous. The CDR3 is 13 amino acids. V lost 2 bases to trimming and J lost 8 bases, with 12 bases between them. The CDR3 bases are TGTGCCAGCAGTTTAAATCCTAACTTAGGCTACACCTTC. This codes for CASSLNPNLGYTF.

This clonotype was counted ten times or more. The chain is built from TRBV29-1 and TRBJ2-7, with D possibly TRBD1 on 5 matching bases. Germline V gene lookup returns CDR1 SQVTM and CDR2 ANQGSEA. The CDR3 extends over 13 amino acids. The V gene lost 6 bases and the J gene lost 5 bases, with 17 bases spanning the gap. The DNA for the CDR3 is TGCAGCGTCGACTGGCAGGGTAGGAACGAGCAGTACTTC. This encodes CSVDWQGRNEQYF.

This clonotype was counted at least ten times. The chain links TRBV29-1 to TRBJ2-5; D uncertain. Per germline, CDR1 SQVTM and CDR2 ANQGSEA. Between the trimmed V and J ends, which lost 4 bases and 5 bases, there was a span of 5 bases. The CDR3 totals 10 residues. As DNA, the CDR3 is TGCAGCGTTGCGAAGGAGACCCAGTACTTC. It translates to CSVAKETQYF.

This clonotype has only a few counts. The gene calls are TRBV6-2 or TRBV6-3 and TRBJ2-7; no clear D. Trimming took off 5 bases at V and 3 bases at J, with 14 bases between the two ends. Per the germline V gene, CDR1 is MNHEY and CDR2 is SVGEGT. The CDR3 extends over 14 amino acids. The CDR3 region is CASSEASFYYEQYF. Written as DNA, the CDR3 is TGTGCCAGCAGTGAGGCCTCCTTTTACTACGAGCAGTACTTC.

In this sample, this clonotype turned up many times. A single base separates this from a much larger clone, so it may be a read error. CDR3 in DNA: TGTGCCAGCAGTTTTCTTAGCGGGAAGTACCAAGGGACCCAGTACTTC. It specifies CASSFLSGKYQGTQYF. The chain combines TRBV27 with TRBJ2-5; TRBD2 agrees at 8 bases. CDR1 and CDR2 from the germline V gene are MNHEY and SMNVEV (reference sequence). CDR3 length: 16 residues.

This clonotype was observed many times. This clone may be a read error of a much larger clone one base away. The chain recombines TRBV7-2 with TRBJ2-5; 13 bases are a match to TRBD2. The CDR3 has 16 residues. Germline CDR1 reads SGHTA; CDR2 reads FQGNSA. CDR3 loop: CASSSGLAGYGEIQYF. The CDR3 bases are TGTGCCAGCAGCTCGGGACTAGCGGGATATGGGGAGATCCAGTACTTC.

The chain links TRBV20-1 to TRBJ2-5; D possibly corresponds to TRBD2 (6 bases). This CDR3 is 13 amino acids long. Trimming removed 6 bases from V and 5 bases from J, with 16 bases in between. Germline V gene sequence: CDR1 DFQATT, CDR2 SNEGSKA (reference sequence). The CDR3 is CSARDPGSETQYF. The CDR3 region has the DNA TGCAGTGCGCGGGACCCGGGGAGTGAGACCCAGTACTTC.

This clonotype was seen ten or more times. The DNA of the CDR3 is TGTGCCAGCAGGACAGGGGGGGCAATGAACACTGAAGCTTTCTTT. Translated: CASRTGGAMNTEAFF. The rearrangement uses TRBV12-3 or TRBV12-4 and TRBJ1-1; 9 bases line up with TRBD1. This CDR3 has 15 amino acids. V dropped 6 bases and J dropped 0; count of bases not matched to a gene: 5.

This clonotype came up many times. The chain is built from TRBV30 and TRBJ2-7; the D gene is possibly TRBD2 (6 bases). The germline CDR1 and CDR2 sequences are GTSNPN and SVGIG (reference sequence). There are 16 residues in the CDR3. The ends were cut back, 4 bases at V and 1 base at J, with 20 bases in the middle. The CDR3 reads CAWTTRDSKRSYEQYF. The CDR3 nucleotides are TGTGCCTGGACCACCCGGGACTCGAAACGATCCTACGAGCAGTACTTC.

In its sample, this clonotype was seen many times. The V gene is TRBV28, the J gene TRBJ2-6; no firm D call. The CDR3 spans 14 residues. Per the germline V gene, CDR1 is MDHEN and CDR2 is SYDVKM. V was shortened by 4 bases and J by 4 bases, with 8 bases between the two germline ends. The CDR3 is CASSSPAGANVLTF. CDR3 coding DNA: TGTGCCAGCAGTTCCCCGGCCGGGGCCAACGTCCTGACTTTC.

Ten or more counts support this clonotype. This chain uses TRBV6-1 with TRBJ1-5, with no clear D. Deletions cut 7 bases from V and 4 bases from J, with 11 bases between. Germline lookup yields CDR1 MNHNS and CDR2 SASEGT. This CDR3 contains 13 residues. In DNA, the CDR3 is TGTGCCAGCACCGCAAACACAAATCAGCCCCAGCATTTT. Encoded protein: CASTANTNQPQHF.

The genes are TRBV29-1 and TRBJ1-2; the D gene is possibly TRBD1 (6 bases). CDR3 length: 16 residues. Trimming pared 4 bases from V and 4 bases from J, leaving 22 bases between. Germline CDR1 and CDR2: SQVTM and ANQGSEA. The CDR3 loop reads CSVVVGQYSWGYGYTF. CDR3 sequence (DNA): TGCAGCGTTGTCGTAGGACAGTATTCATGGGGCTATGGCTACACCTTC.